This T cell receptor (beta chain) was captured by sequencing in a study of OX40 agonist ivuxolimab in advanced cancers. Study at large: The group had a mean age of about 60 years, ranged from about 20 to 80, and was 75% to 85% male.

General observations from the study: Specificity for antigen went undetermined in the expanded peripheral T cells.

Remarks on this clone: Antigen unknown.

TCRdb keeps only in-frame clones here, not all; method: immunoSEQ multiplex PCR. The sample records some 8,000 clones, about 81% being singletons. The CDR3 is made up of 21 amino acids. The V gene's germline CDR1 is SGDLS and CDR2 YYNGEE. V gave up 2 bases and J gave up 3 bases, with 29 bases separating them. The receptor comes from an adult with an advanced solid tumor such as melanoma, head and neck, liver or kidney cancer. The input for sequencing was CD4+ or CD8+ T cells sorted from blood, taken in a trial of the OX40 agonist ivuxolimab. The chain couples TRBV9 to TRBJ2-2; D is possibly TRBD1 or TRBD2 (5 bases each). CDR3 DNA: TGTGCCAGCAGCGTCCCCTCCCCCGGGTCACAGAGGGGAGTTCACACCGGGGAGCTGTTTTTT. Its protein is CASSVPSPGSQRGVHTGELFF. Together with reference TRBV9 and TRBJ2-2, the CDR3 gives the full variable domain: DSGVTQTPKHLITATGQRVTLRCSPRSGDLSVYWYQQSLDQGLQFLIQYYNGEERAKGNILERFSAQQFPDLHSELNLSSLELGDSALYFCASSVPSPGSQRGVHTGELFFGEGSRLTVL.